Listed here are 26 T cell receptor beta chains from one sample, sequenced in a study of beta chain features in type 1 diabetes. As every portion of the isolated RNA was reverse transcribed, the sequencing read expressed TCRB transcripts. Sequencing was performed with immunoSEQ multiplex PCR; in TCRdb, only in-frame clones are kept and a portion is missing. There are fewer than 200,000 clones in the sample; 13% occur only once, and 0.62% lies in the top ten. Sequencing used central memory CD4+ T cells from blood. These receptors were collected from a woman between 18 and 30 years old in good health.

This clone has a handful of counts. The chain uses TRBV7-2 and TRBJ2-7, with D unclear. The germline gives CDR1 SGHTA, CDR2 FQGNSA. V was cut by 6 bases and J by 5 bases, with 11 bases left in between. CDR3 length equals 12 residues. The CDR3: CASSPYRDEQYF. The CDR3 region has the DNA TGTGCCAGCAGTCCGTACCGGGACGAGCAGTACTTC.

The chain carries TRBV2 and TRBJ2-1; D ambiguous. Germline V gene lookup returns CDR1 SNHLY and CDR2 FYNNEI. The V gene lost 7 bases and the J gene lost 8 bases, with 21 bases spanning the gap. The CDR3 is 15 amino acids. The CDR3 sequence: CASTRNLLGGDEQFF. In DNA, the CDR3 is TGTGCCAGCACCCGAAATCTACTCGGCGGTGATGAGCAGTTCTTC.

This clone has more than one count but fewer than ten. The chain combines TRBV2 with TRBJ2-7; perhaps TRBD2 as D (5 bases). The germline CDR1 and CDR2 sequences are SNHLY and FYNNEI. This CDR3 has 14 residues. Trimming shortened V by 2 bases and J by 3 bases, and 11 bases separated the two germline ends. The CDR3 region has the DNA TGTGCCAGCAGTGAACGAGGGCTCAACTACGAGCAGTACTTC. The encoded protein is CASSERGLNYEQYF.

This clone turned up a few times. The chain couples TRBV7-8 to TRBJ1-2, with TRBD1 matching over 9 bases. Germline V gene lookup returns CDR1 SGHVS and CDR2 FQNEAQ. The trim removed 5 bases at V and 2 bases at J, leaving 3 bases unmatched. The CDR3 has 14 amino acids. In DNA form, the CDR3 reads TGTGCCAGCAGCCAAGGGACAGGGAACTATGGCTACACCTTC. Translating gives CASSQGTGNYGYTF.

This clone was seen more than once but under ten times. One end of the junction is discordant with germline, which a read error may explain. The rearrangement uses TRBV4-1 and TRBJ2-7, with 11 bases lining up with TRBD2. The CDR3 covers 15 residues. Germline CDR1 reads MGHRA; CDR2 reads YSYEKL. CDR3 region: CASSQTSGVSYEQYF. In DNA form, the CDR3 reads TGTGCCAGCAGCCAGACTAGCGGGGTCTCCTACGAGCAGTACTTC.

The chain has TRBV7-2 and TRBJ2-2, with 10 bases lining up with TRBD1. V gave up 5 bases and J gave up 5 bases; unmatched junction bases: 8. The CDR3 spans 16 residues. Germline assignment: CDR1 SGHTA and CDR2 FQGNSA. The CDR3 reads CASSRSGTGATGELFF. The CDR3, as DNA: TGTGCCAGCAGCCGATCCGGGACAGGGGCGACCGGGGAGCTGTTTTTT.

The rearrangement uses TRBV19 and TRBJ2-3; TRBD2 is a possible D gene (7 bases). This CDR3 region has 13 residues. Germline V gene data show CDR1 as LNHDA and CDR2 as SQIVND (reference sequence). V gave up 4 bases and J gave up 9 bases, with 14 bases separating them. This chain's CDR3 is CASSTHREGTQYF. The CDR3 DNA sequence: TGTGCCAGTAGTACTCACAGGGAGGGGACGCAGTATTTT.

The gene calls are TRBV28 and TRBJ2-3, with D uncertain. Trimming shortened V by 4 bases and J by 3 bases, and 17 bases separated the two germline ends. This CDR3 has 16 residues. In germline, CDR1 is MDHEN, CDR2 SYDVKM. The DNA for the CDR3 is TGTGCCAGCAGTTCTCCCTCGACGGAGTCGACAGATACGCAGTATTTT. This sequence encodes CASSSPSTESTDTQYF. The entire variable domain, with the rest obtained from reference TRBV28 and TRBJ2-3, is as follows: DVKVTQSSRYLVKRTGEKVFLECVQDMDHENMFWYRQDPGLGLRLIYFSYDVKMKEKGDIPEGYSVSREKKERFSLILESASTNQTSMYLCASSSPSTESTDTQYFGPGTRLTVL.

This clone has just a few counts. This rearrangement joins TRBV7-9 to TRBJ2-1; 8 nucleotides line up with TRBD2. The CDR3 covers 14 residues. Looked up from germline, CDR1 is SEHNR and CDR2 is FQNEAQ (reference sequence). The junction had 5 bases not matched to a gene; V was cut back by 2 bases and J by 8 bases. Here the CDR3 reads CASSLRGGFDEQFF. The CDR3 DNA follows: TGTGCCAGCAGCTTACGGGGGGGCTTCGATGAGCAGTTCTTC.

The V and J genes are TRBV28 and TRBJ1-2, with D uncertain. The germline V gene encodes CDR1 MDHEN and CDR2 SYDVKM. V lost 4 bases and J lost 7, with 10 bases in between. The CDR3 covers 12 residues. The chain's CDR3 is CASSSTSPGYTF. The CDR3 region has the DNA TGTGCCAGCAGTTCTACCTCTCCTGGCTACACCTTC.

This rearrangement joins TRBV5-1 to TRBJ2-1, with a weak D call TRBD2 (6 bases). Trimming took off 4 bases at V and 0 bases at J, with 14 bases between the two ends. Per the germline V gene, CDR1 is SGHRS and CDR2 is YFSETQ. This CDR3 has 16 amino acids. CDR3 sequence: CASSLKAGNSYNEQFF. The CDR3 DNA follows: TGCGCCAGCAGCCTTAAAGCGGGCAACTCCTACAATGAGCAGTTCTTC. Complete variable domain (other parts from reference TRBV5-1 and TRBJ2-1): KAGVTQTPRYLIKTRGQQVTLSCSPISGHRSVSWYQQTPGQGLQFLFEYFSETQRNKGNFPGRFSGRQFSNSRSEMNVSTLELGDSALYLCASSLKAGNSYNEQFFGPGTRLTVL.

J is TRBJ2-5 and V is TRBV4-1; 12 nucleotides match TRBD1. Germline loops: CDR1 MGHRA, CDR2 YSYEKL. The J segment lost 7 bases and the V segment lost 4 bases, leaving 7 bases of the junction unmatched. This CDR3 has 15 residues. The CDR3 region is CASSPPGQGAGTQYF. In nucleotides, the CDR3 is TGCGCCAGCAGCCCCCCGGGACAGGGGGCTGGGACCCAGTACTTC.

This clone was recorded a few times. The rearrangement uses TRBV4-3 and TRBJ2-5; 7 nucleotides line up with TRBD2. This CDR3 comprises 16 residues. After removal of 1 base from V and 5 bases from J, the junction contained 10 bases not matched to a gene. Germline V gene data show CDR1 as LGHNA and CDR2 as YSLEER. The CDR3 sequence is CASSQGLAVVGETQYF. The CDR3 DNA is TGCGCCAGCAGCCAAGGGCTAGCGGTAGTCGGGGAGACCCAGTACTTC.

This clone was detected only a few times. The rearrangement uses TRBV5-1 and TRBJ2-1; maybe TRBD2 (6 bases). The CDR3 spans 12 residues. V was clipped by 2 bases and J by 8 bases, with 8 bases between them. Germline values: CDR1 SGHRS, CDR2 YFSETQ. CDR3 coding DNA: TGCGCCAGCAGCTTTCCTAGCGATGAGCAGTTCTTC. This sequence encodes CASSFPSDEQFF.

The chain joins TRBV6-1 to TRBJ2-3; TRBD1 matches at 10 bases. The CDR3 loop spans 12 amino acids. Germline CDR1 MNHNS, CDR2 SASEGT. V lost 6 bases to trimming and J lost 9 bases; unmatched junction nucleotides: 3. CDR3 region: CASRTGGETQYF. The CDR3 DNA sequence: TGTGCCAGCAGGACAGGGGGCGAAACGCAGTATTTT.

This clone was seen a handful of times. The CDR3 DNA reads as TGTGCCAGCAGCTTGGCGGGTACACTTAATGAAAAACTGTTTTTT. Amino acids: CASSLAGTLNEKLFF. This chain links TRBV5-4 with TRBJ1-4; unclear D gene. V was clipped by 0 bases and J by 4 bases, with 10 bases between them. Per the germline V gene, CDR1 is SGHNT and CDR2 is YYREEE (reference sequence). There are 15 residues in the CDR3.

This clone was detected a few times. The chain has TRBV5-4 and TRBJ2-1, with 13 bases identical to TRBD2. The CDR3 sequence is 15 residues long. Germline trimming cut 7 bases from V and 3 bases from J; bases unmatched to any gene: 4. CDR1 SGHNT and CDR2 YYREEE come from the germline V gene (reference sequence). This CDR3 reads CASGLAGVYYNEQFF. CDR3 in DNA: TGTGCCAGCGGACTAGCGGGGGTATACTACAATGAGCAGTTCTTC.

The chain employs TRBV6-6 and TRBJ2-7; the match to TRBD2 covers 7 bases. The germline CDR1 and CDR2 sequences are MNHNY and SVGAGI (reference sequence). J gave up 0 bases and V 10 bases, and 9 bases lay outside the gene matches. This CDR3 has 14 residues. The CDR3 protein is CAISRGEFSYEQYF. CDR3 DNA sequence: TGTGCCATAAGCCGGGGGGAGTTCTCCTACGAGCAGTACTTC.

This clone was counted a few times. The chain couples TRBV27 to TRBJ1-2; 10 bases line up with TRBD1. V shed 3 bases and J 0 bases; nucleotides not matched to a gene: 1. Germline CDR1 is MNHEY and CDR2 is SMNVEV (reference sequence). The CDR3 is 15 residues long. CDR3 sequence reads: CASSLGQGSNYGYTF. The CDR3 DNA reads TGTGCCAGCAGTTTGGGACAGGGGTCTAACTATGGCTACACCTTC.

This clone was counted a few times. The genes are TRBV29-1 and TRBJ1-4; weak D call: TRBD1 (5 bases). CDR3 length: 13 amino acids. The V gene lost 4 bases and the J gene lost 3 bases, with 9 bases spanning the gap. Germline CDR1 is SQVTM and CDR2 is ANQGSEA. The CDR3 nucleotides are TGCAGCGTTGCGGGGGGAGCTAATGAAAAACTGTTTTTT. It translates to CSVAGGANEKLFF. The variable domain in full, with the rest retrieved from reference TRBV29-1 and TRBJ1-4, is SAVISQKPSRDICQRGTSLTIQCQVDSQVTMMFWYRQQPGQSLTLIATANQGSEATYESGFVIDKFPISRPNLTFSTLTVSNMSPEDSSIYLCSVAGGANEKLFFGSGTQLSVL.

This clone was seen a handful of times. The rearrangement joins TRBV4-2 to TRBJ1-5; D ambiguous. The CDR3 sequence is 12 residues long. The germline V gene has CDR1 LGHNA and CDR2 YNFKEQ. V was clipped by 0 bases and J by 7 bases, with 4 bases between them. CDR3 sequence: CASSQEHQPQHF. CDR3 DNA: TGTGCCAGCAGCCAAGAACACCAGCCCCAGCATTTT.

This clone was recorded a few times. CDR3 sequence (DNA): TGCGCCAGCAGCTTTAACCCCCCGGACACTGAAGCTTTCTTT. It yields the protein CASSFNPPDTEAFF. The chain recombines TRBV5-1 with TRBJ1-1; D is unresolved. In germline, CDR1 is SGHRS, CDR2 YFSETQ. The CDR3 sequence is 14 residues long. Trimming removed 2 bases at V and 3 bases at J, with 11 bases between.

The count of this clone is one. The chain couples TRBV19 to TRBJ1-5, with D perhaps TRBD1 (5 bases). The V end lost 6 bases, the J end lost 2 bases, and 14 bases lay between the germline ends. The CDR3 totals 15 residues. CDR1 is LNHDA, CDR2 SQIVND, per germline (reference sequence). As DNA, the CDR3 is TGTGCCAGTAGGTCCCCCACAGGCGGCAATCAGCCCCAGCATTTT. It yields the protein CASRSPTGGNQPQHF.

The CDR3 bases are TGTGCCAGCCGACGACGGCAGGCAAGGGGGGAGCAGTACTTC. It is translated as CASRRRQARGEQYF. J is TRBJ2-7 and V is TRBV28; weak D call: TRBD1 (6 bases). V lost 8 bases to trimming and J lost 7 bases, with 21 bases between them. The CDR3 runs 14 residues. Germline V gives CDR1 MDHEN, CDR2 SYDVKM.

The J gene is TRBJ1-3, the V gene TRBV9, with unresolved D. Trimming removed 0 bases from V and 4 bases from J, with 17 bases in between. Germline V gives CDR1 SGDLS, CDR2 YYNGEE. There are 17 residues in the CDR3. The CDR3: CASSVAPVLEVGNTIYF. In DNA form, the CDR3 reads TGTGCCAGCAGCGTAGCTCCCGTCTTAGAGGTGGGAAACACCATATATTTT.

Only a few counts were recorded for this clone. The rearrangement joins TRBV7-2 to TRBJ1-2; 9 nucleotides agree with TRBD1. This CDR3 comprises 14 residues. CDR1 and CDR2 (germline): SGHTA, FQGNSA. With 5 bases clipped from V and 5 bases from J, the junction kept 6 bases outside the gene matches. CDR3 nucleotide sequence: TGTGCCAGCAGCCATAGACAGGGGGGTTATGGCTACACCTTC. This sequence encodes CASSHRQGGYGYTF.